The clone carrying this TCR beta chain was recorded at least ten times. The data were taken from a study of T cells in Graves' hyperthyroidism and ophthalmopathy. Recently diagnosed hyperthyroidism of less than 2 months' duration affected patients aged 18 to 65. Regions amplified from RNA transcripts were the TCR beta CDR3 regions. A first-round RT-PCR of the TCR CDR3 used the HTBI primer set. TCRdb re-called the multiplex PCR reads with MiXCR, one entry per CDR3 protein. The repertoire holds roughly 38,000 distinct CDR3 sequences, with 40% to 55% as singletons. Germline V gene sequence: CDR1 DFQATT, CDR2 SNEGSKA (reference sequence). Trimming took 5 bases from V and 4 from J; bases not matched to a gene: 11. The CDR3 sequence is 15 residues long.

This rearrangement joins TRBV20-1 to TRBJ1-2, with 9 nucleotides matching TRBD1. This receptor was identified in a woman in her 50s with Graves' hyperthyroidism that later progressed to Graves' ophthalmopathy. Sample: blood. The CDR3 DNA follows: TGCAGTGCTCCGAGTTCGGGACAGGGTTTCTATGGCTACACCTTC. Translation: CSAPSSGQGFYGYTF.